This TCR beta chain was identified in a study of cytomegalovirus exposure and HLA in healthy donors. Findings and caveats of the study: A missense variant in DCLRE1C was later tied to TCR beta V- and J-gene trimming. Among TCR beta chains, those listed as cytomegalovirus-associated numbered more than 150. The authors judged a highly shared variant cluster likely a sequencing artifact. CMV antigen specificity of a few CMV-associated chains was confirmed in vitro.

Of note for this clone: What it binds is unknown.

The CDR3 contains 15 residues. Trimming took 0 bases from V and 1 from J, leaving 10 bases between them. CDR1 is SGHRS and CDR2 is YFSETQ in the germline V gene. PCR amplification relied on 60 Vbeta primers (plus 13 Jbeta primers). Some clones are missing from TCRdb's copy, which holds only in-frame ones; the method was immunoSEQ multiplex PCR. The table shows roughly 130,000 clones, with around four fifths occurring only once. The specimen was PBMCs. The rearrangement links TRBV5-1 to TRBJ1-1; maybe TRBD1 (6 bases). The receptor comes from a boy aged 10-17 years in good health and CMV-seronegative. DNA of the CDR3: TGCGCCAGCAGCTTGGGAACAGGGACGAACACTGAAGCTTTCTTT. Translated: CASSLGTGTNTEAFF.